The subject of this entry is one T cell receptor beta chain. This sample was taken from a study of blood T cell repertoires in COVID-19. Whole-study context: Acute and convalescent COVID-19 specimens originated in the United States, Italy and Spain. The cDNA or gDNA used as material had been derived from T cells, B-cell-depleted T cells, or PBMCs.

Under the authors' procedure: Scientists estimated how many nucleated cells there were by amplifying reference gene primers. Profiling relied on immunoSEQ multiplex PCR, and the TCRdb table lists in-frame clones only, not all of them. V and J calls and clone size are those listed in that table; D and trimming were worked out from the DNA. The sample includes 95,000 to 150,000 clones, over 75% of them seen just once. Germline-derived CDR1 and CDR2 are SGHRS and YFSETQ. With V trimmed by 0 bases and J by 5 bases, 2 bases remained unmatched. There are 14 residues in the CDR3. The sequence came from a man aged 60 to 69 with active or convalescent COVID-19. The chain uses TRBV5-1 and TRBJ2-7; TRBD2 matches 10 bases. The material sequenced was peripheral blood. The CDR3 region is CASSLEREGDEQYF. The CDR3 coding sequence is TGCGCCAGCAGCTTGGAGCGGGAGGGGGACGAGCAGTACTTC.